One TCR beta chain is described in this entry. Its binding antigen is unknown. No base-level quality is on record; no much larger clone is a single base apart. The data originate from a study of cytomegalovirus exposure and HLA in healthy donors (dated by TCRdb to the late 2010s). Turning to the overall study: According to a later analysis, the 120 or so validation repertoires were produced on the same platform as the approximately 610 repertoires of the first cohort. The study was designed to test whether signatures of past pathogen exposure could be identified by cataloging public T cell receptors. Along with the roughly 670-subject first cohort, a separate validation cohort of around 110 different subjects was used. To predict cytomegalovirus infection status, the study brought together high-throughput TCR immunosequencing, statistical association of individual TCRs with disease status, and machine learning. Results and caveats for the whole study, not just this receptor: The classifier was reported to diagnose cytomegalovirus status with high specificity and sensitivity in both the original and validation cohorts. The authors suggested that the approach could potentially be extended to other disease states and immunological phenotypes. A later analysis had no HLA typing for the validation cohort, so co-occurrence there was scored across all 130 or so repertoires. The study gave a list of under 200 TCR beta chains associated with cytomegalovirus. In a later analysis, TCRs clustered in the first cohort were found to also tend to co-occur in the roughly 120 validation repertoires, with 85% to 95% of cluster scores above 0. Most TCR sequences were seen in very few donors, while some public TCRs were found in many individuals. Three of the identified cytomegalovirus-associated TCR beta chains were confirmed in vitro to be specific for cytomegalovirus antigens.

The donors belonged to the validation cohort of 90 to 150 subjects, which was separate from the roughly 680-subject first cohort. Library generation was performed with the immunoSEQ multiplex PCR assay. The published analysis was carried out like this. A statistical classification framework was built to diagnose cytomegalovirus status from the catalog of TCR beta chain sequences. Imported from immuneACCESS, the table was reduced by TCRdb to in-frame sequences with V and J called. These copies leave out some clones; in studies compared against another copy, an unresolved V gene accounts for under half, and the cause of the remainder is not known. From that table come the V and J calls and clone size; the DNA was used to work out D and trimming. This sample holds 150,000 to 160,000 clones; 75% to 90% were observed only once. In total, the top ten clones hold about a fifth of the sample. This receptor was identified in a man younger than 30 in good health and CMV-seropositive. Source material: PBMCs.

Here the CDR3 is given as CASSPRTSGVDTQYF. The bases read TGTGCCAGCTCACCACGGACTAGCGGGGTTGATACGCAGTATTTT. The chain links TRBV18 with TRBJ2-3, with 12 middle bases fitting TRBD2. Trimming accounts for 1 base at V and 6 bases at J, while the number of junction bases matched to no gene is 2. The germline V gene encodes CDR1 KGHSH and CDR2 LQKENI. The CDR3 runs 15 amino acids, cysteine and phenylalanine included. Only the CDR3 DNA stays, 45 bases, in frame from base 1.